The clone carrying this T cell receptor beta chain has at least ten counts. This specimen belongs to a study of blood T cells in healthy people across ages. V was trimmed by 1 base and J by 8 bases, leaving 14 bases between them. The CDR3 has 13 residues. CDR1 is DFQATT and CDR2 is SNEGSKA in the germline V gene (reference sequence). The authors ran a second PCR of 7 to 11 cycles using a sample-barcoded 5' primer and a J-beta primer mix. TCRdb re-called the 5' RACE reads with MiXCR, one entry per CDR3 protein. The table has approximately 810,000 distinct CDR3 sequences, roughly 40% seen once. The sequence derives from a man between 18 and 29 years old in good health. Material for sequencing was blood. The gene calls are TRBV20-1 and TRBJ1-2, with D hard to call. CDR3 nucleotide sequence: TGCAGTGCTAGAGCCTCCGGCGGCGGGGGCTACACCTTC. Its protein product is CSARASGGGGYTF.